This T cell receptor beta chain is from a study of sequential checkpoint blockade in melanoma. V gave up 5 bases and J gave up 6 bases; unmatched junction bases: 15. Germline values: CDR1 LNHDA, CDR2 SQIVND (reference sequence). This CDR3 is 16 amino acids long. As to treatment: randomized to nivolumab then ipilimumab (arm A) or the reverse (arm B). This table comes from immunoSEQ multiplex PCR, and its TCRdb copy is limited to in-frame clones, with some not included. The table lists 3,000 to 4,000 clones, about a fifth of them singletons. This clonotype was obtained from a human patient with melanoma. Some clones in this sample may be carry-over from other donors' samples. The source material was tumor tissue (inferred from file names), sampled from a patient given nivolumab and ipilimumab in sequence. The chain has TRBV19 and TRBJ1-1; 7 bases agree with TRBD1. CDR3 residues: CASSAHRGPGKAEAFF. The CDR3 DNA is TGTGCCAGTAGTGCTCACAGGGGTCCGGGTAAGGCTGAAGCTTTCTTT.